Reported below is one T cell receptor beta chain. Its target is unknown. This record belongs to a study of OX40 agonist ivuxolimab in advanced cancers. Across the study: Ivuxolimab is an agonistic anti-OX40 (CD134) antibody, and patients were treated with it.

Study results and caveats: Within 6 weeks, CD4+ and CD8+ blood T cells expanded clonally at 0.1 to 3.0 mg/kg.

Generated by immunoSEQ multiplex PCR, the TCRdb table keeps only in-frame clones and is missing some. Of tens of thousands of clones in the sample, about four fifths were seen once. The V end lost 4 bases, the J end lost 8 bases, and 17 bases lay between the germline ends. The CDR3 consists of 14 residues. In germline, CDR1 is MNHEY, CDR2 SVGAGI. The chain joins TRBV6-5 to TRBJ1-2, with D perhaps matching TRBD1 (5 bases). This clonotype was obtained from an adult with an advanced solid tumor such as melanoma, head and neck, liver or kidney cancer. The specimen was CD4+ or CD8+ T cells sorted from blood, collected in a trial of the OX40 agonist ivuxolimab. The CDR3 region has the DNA TGTGCCAGCAGTTCCCTTCGGACGAGGGGCGGCTACACCTTC. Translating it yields CASSSLRTRGGYTF.